This T cell receptor (beta chain) was profiled in a study of CD4 and CD8 cells across lung adenocarcinoma regions. The CDR3 is made up of 14 amino acids. The germline V gene encodes CDR1 MNHEY and CDR2 SMNVEV (reference sequence). Samples came from patients with localized non-small cell lung adenocarcinoma. TCRdb ran MiXCR on the PCR reads and lists one entry per CDR3 protein. The sample records 15,000 to 20,000 distinct CDR3 sequences, around 50% being singletons. The origin of this receptor is a male donor with lung adenocarcinoma. The CD4 and CD8 labels of this study may be unreliable. V usage is TRBV27 and J usage is TRBJ2-1; possible D gene TRBD1, 6 bases. The J call may be wrong; the DNA end is better matched by TRBJ2-5. Material: CD8+ T cells from the margin of a lung tumor. The CDR3 DNA is TGTGCCAGCAGCCCCCACCAGGGGACAGAGACCCAGTACTTC. This encodes CASSPHQGTETQYF.